Listed below are T cell receptor beta chains from one sample, sequenced in a study of T cell responses to AZD1222 COVID-19 vaccine. Clones were read by immunoSEQ multiplex PCR, and TCRdb kept only the in-frame ones, dropping some. The profile shows over 100,000 clones, roughly nine tenths of them singletons. Sequencing was performed on peripheral blood, taken on day 0 of AZD1222 vaccination. The origin of the receptors is an adult in good health. Both conserved end residues are part of each CDR3. Fields, in order: V gene, clone size, D gene, CDR3 length, J gene, CDR3 DNA, CDR3 protein. D genes are given only for firm matches. The listing skips clone size in some rows; elsewhere it reads once, few, many or a size class.

>TRBV11-2|-|-|14|TRBJ1-1
TGTGCCAGCAGCTTAGCCTACTCGAACACTGAAGCTTTCTTT
CASSLAYSNTEAFF
>TRBV6-5|-|-|14|TRBJ2-5
TGTGCCAGCAGTCCGCCCAGTATGGGGGGGACCCAGTACTTC
CASSPPSMGGTQYF
>TRBV4-3|-|TRBD2|17|TRBJ2-5
TGCGCCAGCAGCCAAGGGCTAGCGGGGGGGTTCCAAGAGACCCAGTACTTC
CASSQGLAGGFQETQYF
>TRBV6-2/TRBV6-3|few|-|13|TRBJ1-2
TGTGCCAGCAGTTACGGGCGGAACTATGGCTACACCTTC
CASSYGRNYGYTF
>TRBV10-3|-|-|11|TRBJ2-3
TGTGCCACGTCAGGGGAGGATACGCAGTATTTT
CATSGEDTQYF
>TRBV2|-|TRBD1|15|TRBJ2-7
TGTGCCAGCAGGGGGGACAGGGGAATGTATTACGAGCAGTACTTC
CASRGDRGMYYEQYF
>TRBV12-3/TRBV12-4|-|TRBD1|13|TRBJ2-3
TGTGCCAGCAGAGAGACAGGGGTAGATACGCAGTATTTT
CASRETGVDTQYF
>TRBV28|-|TRBD1|15|TRBJ1-5
TGTGCCAGCAGCCGGACAGGGAAGGGCAATCAGCCCCAGCATTTT
CASSRTGKGNQPQHF
>TRBV6-2/TRBV6-3|-|TRBD1|15|TRBJ1-1
TGTGCCAGCAGTCCCCAGACAGGGTTTGACACTGAAGCTTTCTTT
CASSPQTGFDTEAFF
>TRBV7-2|once|-|14|TRBJ1-4
TGTGCCAGCAGCTTTGGGTCCGCCACCGAAAAACTGTTTTTT
CASSFGSATEKLFF
>TRBV19|-|TRBD1|14|TRBJ1-2
TGTGCCACCTCAGGACAGGGGGATAACTATGGCTACACCTTC
CATSGQGDNYGYTF
>TRBV6-5|-|TRBD1|15|TRBJ2-3
TGTGCCAGCAGGGGATTGGACAGGGGGAGAGATACGCAGTATTTT
CASRGLDRGRDTQYF
>TRBV7-9|-|-|13|TRBJ2-1
TGTGCCAGCAGCTTAAGTCTACTTGGCGAGCAGTTCTTC
CASSLSLLGEQFF
>TRBV6-1|-|-|14|TRBJ1-2
TGTGCCAGCAGTGAAGCGCTATCATCATATGGCTACACCTTC
CASSEALSSYGYTF